The source of this TCR beta chain is a study of blood T cell repertoires in COVID-19. Across the study: Specimens from acute and convalescent COVID-19 originated in the United States, Italy and Spain. Sources were T cells, B-cell-depleted T cells, or PBMCs; the material itself was cDNA or gDNA.

The CDR3 covers 14 residues. Trimming took 3 bases from V and 4 from J; bases not matched to a gene: 6. Germline loops: CDR1 MNHEY, CDR2 SVGAGI. In the original processing: How many nucleated cells were present was estimated from reference gene primer amplification. The data were produced by immunoSEQ multiplex PCR, yet TCRdb's version contains in-frame clones alone and is incomplete. V and J calls plus clone size are reproduced from that table; the DNA served to infer D and trimming. The sample records around 130,000 clones, about 85% being singletons. This receptor was identified in a man between 60 and 75 years old with acute or convalescent COVID-19. The sample taken for sequencing was peripheral blood. V is TRBV6-5 and J is TRBJ2-7; the match to TRBD2 covers 7 bases. CDR3 sequence: CASSYLAESYEQYF. The CDR3 region has the DNA TGTGCCAGCAGTTATCTAGCGGAGAGTTACGAGCAGTACTTC.